Listed below are T cell receptor beta chains from one sample, sequenced in a study of lymphopenia after photon versus proton radiotherapy. Libraries were prepared by immunoSEQ multiplex PCR; TCRdb keeps only in-frame clonotypes and omits some of them. The sample lists about 16,000 clones; approximately 84% were seen once. The material sequenced was peripheral blood, taken from a patient treated with proton-based radiotherapy. These receptors were obtained from a man aged 70 or older with pancreatic cancer. The CDR3 runs from the conserved cysteine through the conserved F or W. D genes are given only for firm matches. A row's size may be missing; if present it is once, few, many or a size class.

j_gene: TRBJ1-5; v_gene: TRBV5-5; abundance: -; d_gene: -; CDR3nt: TGTGCCAGCAGCTTTTTAGGCTCCAGCAATCAGCCCCAGCATTTT; CDR3aa: CASSFLGSSNQPQHF
j_gene: TRBJ2-3; v_gene: TRBV5-1; abundance: -; d_gene: TRBD2; CDR3nt: TGCGCCAGCAGCGTCTGGCTAGCGGGAAGCACAGATACGCAGTATTTT; CDR3aa: CASSVWLAGSTDTQYF
j_gene: TRBJ1-2; v_gene: TRBV11-2; abundance: -; d_gene: -; CDR3nt: TGTGCCAGCAGCTTGGGGGTGTCCTATGGCTACACCTTC; CDR3aa: CASSLGVSYGYTF
j_gene: TRBJ1-6; v_gene: TRBV5-1; abundance: -; d_gene: TRBD1; CDR3nt: TGCGCCAGCACCACCGGGACAGGAGACTCACCCCTCCACTTT; CDR3aa: CASTTGTGDSPLHF
j_gene: TRBJ2-3; v_gene: TRBV9; abundance: -; d_gene: -; CDR3nt: TGTGCCAGCAGCGTCAATGGGGGATCGGCAGATACGCAGTATTTT; CDR3aa: CASSVNGGSADTQYF
j_gene: TRBJ1-2; v_gene: TRBV4-1; abundance: -; d_gene: -; CDR3nt: TGCGCCAGCAGCCAACCTCTATCAGGGAGTAACTATGGCTACACCTTC; CDR3aa: CASSQPLSGSNYGYTF
j_gene: TRBJ2-2; v_gene: TRBV11-2; abundance: -; d_gene: -; CDR3nt: TGTGCCAGCAGCAAGGGATCCCAGGGGACCGGGGAGCTGTTTTTT; CDR3aa: CASSKGSQGTGELFF
j_gene: TRBJ1-6; v_gene: TRBV19; abundance: -; d_gene: -; CDR3nt: TGTGCCAGTAGTATAACAGCGGGGTATAATTCACCCCTCCACTTT; CDR3aa: CASSITAGYNSPLHF
j_gene: TRBJ2-1; v_gene: TRBV19; abundance: few; d_gene: TRBD2; CDR3nt: TGTGCCAGTCAAAGATCTGGGACTAGCGGGAGGCTCCTTAAGGGTGAGCAGTTCTTC; CDR3aa: CASQRSGTSGRLLKGEQFF
j_gene: TRBJ1-1; v_gene: TRBV9; abundance: -; d_gene: -; CDR3nt: TGTGCCAGCAGCGCTAGGAGGGTTGAGGTATCGAACACTGAAGCTTTCTTT; CDR3aa: CASSARRVEVSNTEAFF
j_gene: TRBJ2-7; v_gene: TRBV12-5; abundance: -; d_gene: -; CDR3nt: TGTGCTAGTGGTTTATCCTCGGGGACTCGGGGACAGACCTACGAGCAGTACTTC; CDR3aa: CASGLSSGTRGQTYEQYF
j_gene: TRBJ2-2; v_gene: TRBV5-1; abundance: -; d_gene: TRBD2; CDR3nt: TGCGCCAGCTCGATTCGACTAGCGGGGGTAGACACCGGGGAGCTGTTTTTT; CDR3aa: CASSIRLAGVDTGELFF
j_gene: TRBJ1-2; v_gene: TRBV30; abundance: few; d_gene: -; CDR3nt: TGTGCCTGGGCACGACAGACCGTTTTAAACTATGGCTACACCTTC; CDR3aa: CAWARQTVLNYGYTF
j_gene: TRBJ1-2; v_gene: TRBV18; abundance: -; d_gene: TRBD1; CDR3nt: TGTGCCAGCTCAAGTACGACCGGGACAGGGAAACATGGCTACACCTTC; CDR3aa: CASSSTTGTGKHGYTF
j_gene: TRBJ1-1; v_gene: TRBV18; abundance: -; d_gene: -; CDR3nt: TGTGCCAGCTCTCCCGACAGATTGAACACTGAAGCTTTCTTT; CDR3aa: CASSPDRLNTEAFF
j_gene: TRBJ2-1; v_gene: TRBV19; abundance: -; d_gene: TRBD2; CDR3nt: TGTGCAAGTAGATGGCGGGGGGGTGGTGAGCAGTTCTTC; CDR3aa: CASRWRGGGEQFF
j_gene: TRBJ1-2; v_gene: TRBV4-1; abundance: -; d_gene: -; CDR3nt: TGCGCCAGCAGCCAAGAGGTCCAGCGCGTAACCTTC; CDR3aa: CASSQEVQRVTF
j_gene: TRBJ2-1; v_gene: TRBV29-1; abundance: -; d_gene: -; CDR3nt: TGCAGCGTGGGAAGCTACAATGAGCAGTTCTTC; CDR3aa: CSVGSYNEQFF
j_gene: TRBJ1-5; v_gene: TRBV2; abundance: -; d_gene: -; CDR3nt: TGTGCCAGCAGCGTAGAACGAGGCAATCAGCCCCAGCATTTT; CDR3aa: CASSVERGNQPQHF
j_gene: TRBJ1-2; v_gene: TRBV7-3; abundance: -; d_gene: -; CDR3nt: TGTGCCAGCAGCTTAACACAGGAAGCTAACTATGGCTACACCTTC; CDR3aa: CASSLTQEANYGYTF
j_gene: TRBJ1-1; v_gene: TRBV11-1; abundance: -; d_gene: TRBD1; CDR3nt: TGTGCCAGCAGCTTTTATGGACAGGGACAACGGAACACTGAAGCTTTCTTT; CDR3aa: CASSFYGQGQRNTEAFF
j_gene: TRBJ1-4; v_gene: TRBV19; abundance: few; d_gene: -; CDR3nt: TGTGCCAGTAGTATCCGGTTAACTAATGAAAAACTGTTTTTT; CDR3aa: CASSIRLTNEKLFF
j_gene: TRBJ1-1; v_gene: TRBV7-2; abundance: -; d_gene: -; CDR3nt: TGTGCCAGCAGATACCGTGGGGGTGCCATGAACACTGAAGCTTTCTTT; CDR3aa: CASRYRGGAMNTEAFF
j_gene: TRBJ1-1; v_gene: TRBV30; abundance: -; d_gene: -; CDR3nt: TGTGCCTGGAGTGTACAGAGAGACACTGAAGCTTTCTTT; CDR3aa: CAWSVQRDTEAFF
j_gene: TRBJ1-5; v_gene: TRBV5-4; abundance: -; d_gene: -; CDR3nt: TGTGCCAGCAGCTTGGATGCGGGCGGGCCCCAGCATTTT; CDR3aa: CASSLDAGGPQHF
j_gene: TRBJ2-3; v_gene: TRBV19; abundance: once; d_gene: -; CDR3nt: TGTGCCAGTAGTGGGTGGGCCGGGGCTAGCACAGATACGCAGTATTTT; CDR3aa: CASSGWAGASTDTQYF
j_gene: TRBJ2-1; v_gene: TRBV6-1; abundance: -; d_gene: TRBD2; CDR3nt: TGTGCCAGCAGCCGACTAGCGGGGGGGCCCGATGAGCAGTTCTTC; CDR3aa: CASSRLAGGPDEQFF
j_gene: TRBJ2-7; v_gene: TRBV11-2; abundance: -; d_gene: -; CDR3nt: TGTGCCAGCAGCTTCCAAGGCAGGGCCGCTTCCTACGAGCAGTACTTC; CDR3aa: CASSFQGRAASYEQYF
j_gene: TRBJ1-3; v_gene: TRBV14; abundance: -; d_gene: -; CDR3nt: TGTGCCAGCAGCCGCTCCGGTGGGCCTGGAAACACCATATATTTT; CDR3aa: CASSRSGGPGNTIYF
j_gene: TRBJ1-5; v_gene: TRBV2; abundance: -; d_gene: -; CDR3nt: TGTGCCAGCAGGGACGGCCTCAATCAGCCCCAGCATTTT; CDR3aa: CASRDGLNQPQHF
j_gene: TRBJ1-6; v_gene: TRBV5-6; abundance: -; d_gene: -; CDR3nt: TGTGCCAGCAGCTTCGGGGGTTTGAGGTCCTATAATTCACCCCTCCACTTT; CDR3aa: CASSFGGLRSYNSPLHF
j_gene: TRBJ1-2; v_gene: TRBV19; abundance: -; d_gene: -; CDR3nt: TGTGCCAGTAAAAGGCAACAGGGAGTAGATGGCTACACCTTC; CDR3aa: CASKRQQGVDGYTF
j_gene: TRBJ2-2; v_gene: TRBV9; abundance: -; d_gene: -; CDR3nt: TGTGCCAGCAGGTGGGGCGACACCGGGGAGCTGTTTTTT; CDR3aa: CASRWGDTGELFF
j_gene: TRBJ2-3; v_gene: TRBV13; abundance: -; d_gene: -; CDR3nt: TGTGCCAGCAGCTTCCTAGTTATTGGGCGGAGCACAGATACGCAGTATTTT; CDR3aa: CASSFLVIGRSTDTQYF
j_gene: TRBJ2-1; v_gene: TRBV6-8; abundance: once; d_gene: -; CDR3nt: TGTGCCAGCAGTTTACCCATTACCGGGATCTTAAACAATGAGCAGTTCTTC; CDR3aa: CASSLPITGILNNEQFF
j_gene: TRBJ1-5; v_gene: TRBV5-3; abundance: -; d_gene: -; CDR3nt: TGTGCCAGAAGCTTGGCCCCTCCAGTTAGCAATCAGCCCCAGCATTTT; CDR3aa: CARSLAPPVSNQPQHF
j_gene: TRBJ2-1; v_gene: TRBV7-8; abundance: -; d_gene: TRBD1; CDR3nt: TGTGCCAGCAGCCGCGACAGGGGGCCCTACAATGAGCAGTTCTTC; CDR3aa: CASSRDRGPYNEQFF
j_gene: TRBJ1-1; v_gene: TRBV5-1; abundance: -; d_gene: -; CDR3nt: TGCGCCAGCAGCTATACAGGCTTTGAAGCTTTCTTT; CDR3aa: CASSYTGFEAFF
j_gene: TRBJ1-4; v_gene: TRBV12-5; abundance: -; d_gene: -; CDR3nt: TGTGCTAGTGGTATTGGCGACAGGACTAATGAAAAACTGTTTTTT; CDR3aa: CASGIGDRTNEKLFF
j_gene: TRBJ2-1; v_gene: TRBV28; abundance: -; d_gene: TRBD1; CDR3nt: TGTGCCAGCACCTCAAGACAGGGGGCATCGGCTGAGCAGTTCTTC; CDR3aa: CASTSRQGASAEQFF
j_gene: TRBJ2-7; v_gene: TRBV5-4; abundance: -; d_gene: TRBD2; CDR3nt: TGTGCCAGTAGCTTGGAACTAGCGGGAGGGCCCCACGAGCAGTACTTC; CDR3aa: CASSLELAGGPHEQYF
j_gene: TRBJ2-3; v_gene: TRBV5-4; abundance: -; d_gene: -; CDR3nt: TGTGCCAGCAGCTTGGTAGCTGGGCACACAGATACGCAGTATTTT; CDR3aa: CASSLVAGHTDTQYF